Shown below are 22 T cell receptor beta chains from a single sample sequenced in a study of beta chain features in type 1 diabetes. Expressed TCRB transcripts were sequenced because the isolated RNA had all been reverse transcribed beforehand. TCRdb's copy holds only in-frame clones and misses some; the assay was immunoSEQ multiplex PCR. The sample contains about 640,000 clones, around 12% of which appear only once. Study observations and caveats: For Type 1 diabetes patients, all four CD4+ subsets carried TCRB CDR3s that were moderately but significantly shorter.

Their antigen targets remain unknown. The sample was naive CD4+ T cells from blood. These receptors originate from a man aged 25-40 years with type 1 diabetes.

This clone came up a few times. The J gene is TRBJ2-5, the V gene TRBV5-1; either TRBD1 or TRBD2 may supply D (5 bases each). This CDR3 region has 16 residues. Trimming cost V 3 bases and J 3 bases, with 18 bases left between them. Germline CDR1 reads SGHRS; CDR2 reads YFSETQ. CDR3: CASSSGFNGGKETQYF. The CDR3 DNA is TGCGCCAGCAGCTCCGGATTTAATGGGGGTAAAGAGACCCAGTACTTC.

The rearrangement uses TRBV7-9 and TRBJ2-7; weak D call: TRBD2 (5 bases). This CDR3 comprises 13 residues. Germline CDR1 is SEHNR and CDR2 is FQNEAQ (reference sequence). With 7 bases removed from V and 3 bases from J, the gap between germline ends came to 13 bases. The chain's CDR3 is CASIGLGSYEQYF. The CDR3 nucleotides read TGTGCCAGCATCGGACTGGGAAGCTACGAGCAGTACTTC.

This clone was observed a few times. The genes are TRBV2 and TRBJ1-1; D is undetermined. Germline lookup yields CDR1 SNHLY and CDR2 FYNNEI. There are 12 residues in the CDR3. V gave up 3 bases and J gave up 4 bases, with 6 bases separating them. CDR3 bases: TGTGCCAGCAGTGATTGGAGCACTGAAGCTTTCTTT. As protein: CASSDWSTEAFF.

The chain recombines TRBV6-5 with TRBJ1-2; tentative D call: TRBD1 (6 bases). V was shortened by 7 bases and J by 5 bases, with 17 bases between the two germline ends. Germline-derived CDR1 and CDR2 are MNHEY and SVGAGI. This CDR3 has 14 amino acids. Here the CDR3 reads CASKLQGAPYGYTF. The DNA of the CDR3 is TGTGCCAGCAAGTTACAGGGCGCCCCATATGGCTACACCTTC.

This clone was counted only a few times. V is TRBV10-3 and J is TRBJ2-7; 9 nucleotides match TRBD1. There are 14 residues in the CDR3. V shed 6 bases, J shed 4 bases, and the junction held 7 bases outside the gene matches. In germline, CDR1 is ENHRY, CDR2 SYGVKD. The CDR3, as DNA: TGTGCCATCAGAACCGGGACAGGGACATACGAGCAGTACTTC. This translates into CAIRTGTGTYEQYF.

The CDR3 loop is CASSLQTGGADEQFF. In nucleotides, the CDR3 is TGTGCCAGCAGCTTGCAGACGGGGGGTGCGGATGAGCAGTTCTTC. J is TRBJ2-1 and V is TRBV5-4, with 7 bases aligning to TRBD2. Germline loops: CDR1 SGHNT, CDR2 YYREEE (reference sequence). V lost 1 base and J lost 8; bases outside the gene matches: 9. The CDR3 is 15 residues long.

The sample holds many counts of this clone. The chain uses TRBV10-3 and TRBJ2-7; D is uncertain. V gave up 6 bases and J gave up 1 base, with 4 bases separating them. The CDR3 is made up of 11 amino acids. Germline CDR1 ENHRY, CDR2 SYGVKD. In nucleotides, the CDR3 is TGTGCCATCAGGGATTCCTACGAGCAGTACTTC. It codes for CAIRDSYEQYF.

The chain uses TRBV6-6 and TRBJ1-4, with no clear D. CDR1 and CDR2 (germline): MNHNY, SVGAGI (reference sequence). The CDR3 sequence is 13 residues long. With 6 bases removed from V and 8 bases from J, the gap between germline ends came to 13 bases. CDR3 DNA: TGTGCCAGCAGATGGAGTGAGCAAGAAAAACTGTTTTTT. This encodes CASRWSEQEKLFF.

The table lists this clone with a few counts. V gene TRBV20-1 combines with J gene TRBJ2-7, with D hard to call. The CDR3 is 11 amino acids. From germline, CDR1 is DFQATT and CDR2 SNEGSKA (reference sequence). V lost 6 bases and J 2 bases, leaving 8 bases between the germline ends. CDR3 residues: CSARRTYEQYF. Written as DNA, the CDR3 is TGCAGTGCCCGACGAACCTACGAGCAGTACTTC.

In its sample, this clone was seen a few times. The chain couples TRBV9 to TRBJ2-1; D gene uncertain. V was trimmed by 3 bases and J by 9 bases, leaving 10 bases between them. The CDR3 totals 12 residues. Germline V gives CDR1 SGDLS, CDR2 YYNGEE. CDR3 in amino acids: CASSGFLGEQFF. As DNA, the CDR3 is TGTGCCAGCAGCGGGTTCTTGGGTGAGCAGTTCTTC. The whole variable domain, filled in from reference TRBV9 and TRBJ2-1, reads DSGVTQTPKHLITATGQRVTLRCSPRSGDLSVYWYQQSLDQGLQFLIQYYNGEERAKGNILERFSAQQFPDLHSELNLSSLELGDSALYFCASSGFLGEQFFGPGTRLTVL.

This clone was seen a handful of times. V gene TRBV7-8 combines with J gene TRBJ2-7, with TRBD1 identical over 11 bases. J lost 4 bases, V lost 4 bases, and 3 bases had no gene match. The length of the CDR3 is 14 residues. Germline V gene lookup returns CDR1 SGHVS and CDR2 FQNEAQ. DNA for the CDR3: TGTGCCAGCAGCTCCCGGGACAGGGGGTACGAGCAGTACTTC. This codes for CASSSRDRGYEQYF.

CDR3 sequence (DNA): TGTGCCAGCAGTTCAGCAGTCTCTGGAAACACCATATATTTT. This translates into CASSSAVSGNTIYF. This chain joins TRBV28 and TRBJ1-3; D is unresolved. Germline CDR1 MDHEN, CDR2 SYDVKM. CDR3 size: 14 residues. V dropped 4 bases and J dropped 0 bases, with 7 bases sitting between them.

CDR3: CASSLDKDTQYF. The CDR3 DNA follows: TGTGCCAGCAGCCTCGACAAAGATACGCAGTATTTT. V is TRBV7-9 and J is TRBJ2-3; D call uncertain. The length of the CDR3 is 12 residues. The germline CDR1 and CDR2 sequences are SEHNR and FQNEAQ (reference sequence). Trimming took 5 bases from V and 5 from J, leaving 8 bases between them.

This clone was counted only a few times. The gene calls are TRBV27 and TRBJ1-6; 8 bases are shared with TRBD1. The V gene end was trimmed by 4 bases and the J gene end by 7 bases; junction bases not matched to a gene: 3. CDR3 length: 14 residues. Germline V CDR1 and CDR2: MNHEY, SMNVEV (reference sequence). The CDR3 sequence: CASSSTGDNSPLHF. The CDR3 nucleotides are TGTGCCAGCAGTTCGACAGGGGACAATTCACCCCTCCACTTT.

This clone was observed a few times. V is TRBV7-2 and J is TRBJ2-3; D tentatively reads TRBD1 or TRBD2 (6 bases each). CDR1 and CDR2 (germline): SGHTA, FQGNSA. V lost 5 bases and J lost 8, with 20 bases in between. The CDR3 has 15 residues. CDR3 sequence (DNA): TGTGCCAGCAGCCCGGGGGCGGTTCTCCCGGGTACGCAGTATTTT. The encoded protein is CASSPGAVLPGTQYF.

The V gene is TRBV29-1, the J gene TRBJ1-5; 10 bases are a match to TRBD1. J was trimmed by 0 bases and V by 5 bases; bases with no gene match: 1. Germline-derived CDR1 and CDR2 are SQVTM and ANQGSEA. The CDR3 sequence is 14 residues long. The CDR3 bases are TGCAGCGTTTGGACAGGGGGTAGCAATCAGCCCCAGCATTTT. Protein product: CSVWTGGSNQPQHF.

In its sample, this clone was seen a few times. The chain carries TRBV18 and TRBJ2-5, with D perhaps being TRBD1 or TRBD2 (5 bases each). V shed 3 bases and J shed 9 bases, with 23 bases lying between them. Germline CDR1 reads KGHSH; CDR2 reads LQKENI. The CDR3 totals 16 residues. In nucleotides, the CDR3 is TGTGCCAGCTCACCGTCTGAGACAGTACGTAGAGGGGCCCAGTACTTC. It encodes CASSPSETVRRGAQYF.

This clone was counted only a few times. V is TRBV28 and J is TRBJ1-2; D is unclear. The length of the CDR3 is 11 residues. CDR1 and CDR2 from the germline V gene are MDHEN and SYDVKM. The V gene lost 6 bases and the J gene lost 3 bases, with 5 bases spanning the gap. CDR3 DNA sequence: TGTGCCAGCAGACGGGACTATGGCTACACCTTC. Amino acids: CASRRDYGYTF.

The CDR3 sequence is CASLDWTSYEQYF. CDR3 sequence (DNA): TGTGCCAGCCTCGACTGGACCTCCTACGAGCAGTACTTC. This chain links TRBV27 with TRBJ2-7; no reliable D call. CDR3 length equals 13 residues. V shed 8 bases and J shed 0 bases, with 11 bases lying between them. CDR1 MNHEY and CDR2 SMNVEV come from the germline V gene (reference sequence).

There are a few counts of this clone. The V call is TRBV5-1, the J call TRBJ1-1; 9 bases line up with TRBD1. The germline V gene encodes CDR1 SGHRS and CDR2 YFSETQ. Trimming took 0 bases from V and 4 from J; bases not matched to a gene: 7. The CDR3 runs to 16 residues. The CDR3 bases are TGCGCCAGCAGCTTGGTTTTTAGGGGACAGGGCACTGAAGCTTTCTTT. Its protein product is CASSLVFRGQGTEAFF.

This clone was seen more than once but under ten times. The V call is TRBV9, the J call TRBJ2-3; TRBD1 matches 10 bases. Per the germline V gene, CDR1 is SGDLS and CDR2 is YYNGEE. Trimming at V came to 4 bases and at J to 5 bases, leaving 10 bases not matched to a gene. This CDR3 has 16 amino acids. Written as DNA, the CDR3 is TGTGCCAGCAGCACGAGAGGGACAGGGGTAAGAGATACGCAGTATTTT. Translating gives CASSTRGTGVRDTQYF.

This clone has only a few counts. This rearrangement joins TRBV6-5 to TRBJ1-3; D gene ambiguous. Germline V gives CDR1 MNHEY, CDR2 SVGAGI. This CDR3 is built from 13 residues. V lost 6 bases, J lost 4 bases, and 10 bases lay in between. CDR3 protein: CASRRARGNTIYF. In DNA, the CDR3 is TGTGCCAGCAGAAGGGCGAGGGGAAACACCATATATTTT.